These 23 T cell receptor beta chains came from one sample sequenced in a study of T cell responses to AZD1222 COVID-19 vaccine. Repertoires were generated with immunoSEQ multiplex PCR, while TCRdb's copy carries only in-frame clones and drops some. Of about 84,000 clones in the sample, about 85% were seen once. This material consisted of peripheral blood, taken on day 0 of AZD1222 vaccination. The receptors originated from an adult in good health.

The V and J genes are TRBV25-1 and TRBJ1-2; D not resolved. Deletions cut 0 bases from V and 2 bases from J, with 7 bases between. The CDR3 runs to 14 residues. Germline V lookup: CDR1 MGHDK, CDR2 SYGVNS. The CDR3 reads CASSEYGSNYGYTF. CDR3 bases: TGTGCCAGCAGTGAATACGGCAGCAACTATGGCTACACCTTC.

J is TRBJ2-3 and V is TRBV18, with 8 positions matching TRBD2. The J segment lost 5 bases and the V segment lost 3 bases, leaving 10 bases of the junction unmatched. Germline loops: CDR1 KGHSH, CDR2 LQKENI. The CDR3 has 16 residues. The CDR3 protein is CASSPPGAGVKDTQYF. CDR3 in DNA: TGTGCCAGCTCACCCCCAGGAGCGGGAGTTAAAGATACGCAGTATTTT. Filled out from reference TRBV18 and TRBJ2-3, the complete variable domain reads NAGVMQNPRHLVRRRGQEARLRCSPMKGHSHVYWYRQLPEEGLKFMVYLQKENIIDESGMPKERFSAEFPKEGPSILRIQQVVRGDSAAYFCASSPPGAGVKDTQYFGPGTRLTVL.

The chain is built from TRBV3-1 (or the pseudogene TRBV3-2) and TRBJ1-3; TRBD1 agrees at 10 bases. With V trimmed by 4 bases and J by 8 bases, 17 bases remained unmatched. Per germline, CDR1 LGHDT and CDR2 YNNKEL (reference sequence). This CDR3 contains 18 residues. This CDR3 reads CASSRIPGQGRGLDTIYF. The DNA of the CDR3 is TGTGCCAGCAGCCGAATCCCGGGACAGGGGAGGGGACTAGACACCATATATTTT.

This chain uses TRBV18 with TRBJ2-7, with 11 bases fitting TRBD2. The CDR3 consists of 15 residues. J gave up 5 bases and V 3 bases, and 6 bases lay outside the gene matches. Germline V gene sequence: CDR1 KGHSH, CDR2 LQKENI. The CDR3 coding sequence is TGTGCCAGCTCACCCGGTAGCGGGAGGGGGAACGAGCAGTACTTC. Translated, it gives CASSPGSGRGNEQYF. The full variable domain, in which reference TRBV18 and TRBJ2-7 provide the parts outside the CDR3, is NAGVMQNPRHLVRRRGQEARLRCSPMKGHSHVYWYRQLPEEGLKFMVYLQKENIIDESGMPKERFSAEFPKEGPSILRIQQVVRGDSAAYFCASSPGSGRGNEQYFGPGTRLTVT.

This sequence joins TRBV2 and TRBJ1-4; D is uncertain. V gave up 8 bases and J gave up 4 bases, with 14 bases separating them. CDR1 and CDR2 (germline): SNHLY, FYNNEI. The CDR3 is 14 amino acids. CDR3 in amino acids: CASFSGGDNEKLFF. The CDR3 nucleotides are TGTGCCAGCTTCTCCGGTGGGGATAATGAAAAACTGTTTTTT.

V is TRBV7-9 and J is TRBJ2-1; D is uncertain. V lost 3 bases and J 4 bases, leaving 1 base between the germline ends. The length of the CDR3 is 11 residues. Germline loops: CDR1 SEHNR, CDR2 FQNEAQ (reference sequence). The CDR3 coding sequence is TGTGCCAGCAGCTTTTACAATGAGCAGTTCTTC. Translation: CASSFYNEQFF.

The rearrangement uses TRBV19 and TRBJ1-1; D remains unclear. The CDR3 is 14 residues long. CDR1 and CDR2 (germline): LNHDA, SQIVND (reference sequence). The germline V and J ends were trimmed by 3 bases and 5 bases, with 13 bases remaining between them. CDR3 amino acids: CASSIRPMGTEAFF. The CDR3 nucleotides are TGTGCCAGTAGTATTCGCCCGATGGGTACTGAAGCTTTCTTT.

The chain is built from TRBV5-1 and TRBJ1-1; 7 bases align to TRBD1. After removal of 4 bases from V and 1 base from J, the junction contained 7 bases not matched to a gene. There are 15 residues in the CDR3. In germline, CDR1 is SGHRS, CDR2 YFSETQ. CDR3 in amino acids: CASSPPGQKNTEAFF. As DNA, the CDR3 is TGCGCCAGCAGCCCCCCGGGACAGAAGAACACTGAAGCTTTCTTT.

The chain recombines TRBV5-4 with TRBJ1-4; D perhaps matches TRBD1 (6 bases). The length of the CDR3 is 15 residues. The V gene lost 3 bases and the J gene lost 8 bases, with 17 bases spanning the gap. Germline-derived CDR1 and CDR2 are SGHNT and YYREEE (reference sequence). The CDR3 DNA reads as TGTGCCAGCAGCTCAGCAGGGGTAAAAAGCGAAAAACTGTTTTTT. Its protein product is CASSSAGVKSEKLFF.

The DNA for the CDR3 is TGTGCCAGCAGTCCTCAGGGAAATCCCTACGAGCAGTACTTC. Protein product: CASSPQGNPYEQYF. The V and J genes are TRBV6-5 and TRBJ2-7; perhaps TRBD1 as D (5 bases). The CDR3 totals 14 residues. The ends were cut back, 5 bases at V and 2 bases at J, with 13 bases in the middle. Germline CDR1 MNHEY, CDR2 SVGAGI.

This chain uses TRBV6-1 with TRBJ1-1; D gene uncertain. Deletions cut 3 bases from V and 11 bases from J, with 7 bases between. CDR3 length equals 10 residues. The germline V gene encodes CDR1 MNHNS and CDR2 SASEGT. This CDR3 reads CASSEWNAFF. The CDR3 nucleotides are TGTGCCAGCAGTGAGTGGAATGCTTTCTTT.

This sequence joins TRBV18 and TRBJ1-1; the D is unclear. CDR1 and CDR2 from the germline V gene are KGHSH and LQKENI. V was cut by 3 bases and J by 3 bases, with 8 bases left in between. This CDR3 has 13 amino acids. The chain's CDR3 is CASSPSADTEAFF. CDR3 coding DNA: TGTGCCAGCTCACCCTCCGCGGACACTGAAGCTTTCTTT. Drawing the rest from reference TRBV18 and TRBJ1-1, the complete variable domain is NAGVMQNPRHLVRRRGQEARLRCSPMKGHSHVYWYRQLPEEGLKFMVYLQKENIIDESGMPKERFSAEFPKEGPSILRIQQVVRGDSAAYFCASSPSADTEAFFGQGTRLTVV.

This rearrangement joins TRBV12-3 or TRBV12-4 to TRBJ1-1; the D gene is possibly TRBD1 (5 bases). The CDR3 totals 13 residues. V gave up 3 bases and J gave up 11 bases, with 16 bases separating them. The CDR3 region has the DNA TGTGCCAGCAGTTTGGGAGACAGTCGGAGGGCTTTCTTT. Translated: CASSLGDSRRAFF.

The chain combines TRBV12-3 or TRBV12-4 with TRBJ2-7; D ambiguous. V was pared by 6 bases and J by 1 base, with 7 bases between. The CDR3 runs to 12 residues. CDR3 DNA sequence: TGTGCCAGCAGGGTTGGATCCTACGAGCAGTACTTC. Translating gives CASRVGSYEQYF.

V gene TRBV5-1 combines with J gene TRBJ1-1; D gene uncertain. This CDR3 has 14 residues. Per germline, CDR1 SGHRS and CDR2 YFSETQ. The ends were cut back, 4 bases at V and 7 bases at J, with 17 bases in the middle. The DNA for the CDR3 is TGCGCCAGCAGCCCATCGCCGCCGGGAGGTGAAGCTTTCTTT. It translates to CASSPSPPGGEAFF.

The V and J genes are TRBV6-1 and TRBJ2-6, with D possibly being TRBD1 (6 bases). Germline V lookup: CDR1 MNHNS, CDR2 SASEGT. The CDR3 spans 15 residues. The V gene lost 3 bases and the J gene lost 0 bases, with 6 bases spanning the gap. The CDR3 is CASSEDSSGANVLTF. CDR3 DNA sequence: TGTGCCAGCAGTGAGGACAGCTCTGGGGCCAACGTCCTGACTTTC.

The chain employs TRBV15 and TRBJ1-1; unclear D gene. This CDR3 spans 14 amino acids. Trimming cost V 0 bases and J 1 base, with 6 bases left between them. CDR1 and CDR2 (germline): LNHNV, YYDKDF (reference sequence). The CDR3 DNA sequence: TGTGCCACCAGCAGAGACAGGCGGAACACTGAAGCTTTCTTT. Translation: CATSRDRRNTEAFF.

The chain links TRBV24-1 to TRBJ2-1, with 7 bases identical to TRBD2. Germline V gene lookup returns CDR1 KGHDR and CDR2 SFDVKD. CDR3 size: 13 residues. Trimming removed 3 bases from V and 16 bases from J; junction bases left unmatched: 11. The DNA for the CDR3 is TGTGCCACCAGTGATCTAGGGACTACATGTCGATTCTTC. Protein product: CATSDLGTTCRFF.

As DNA, the CDR3 is TGTGCCAGCAGCCAGACAGCCATAAGCACAGATACGCAGTATTTT. Translated: CASSQTAISTDTQYF. The chain couples TRBV14 to TRBJ2-3; perhaps TRBD1 as D (5 bases). The CDR3 is 15 residues long. CDR1 and CDR2 from the germline V gene are SGHDN and FVKESK. The V end lost 3 bases, the J end lost 0 bases, and 10 bases lay between the germline ends.

The chain combines TRBV25-1 with TRBJ2-7; TRBD1 aligns across 8 bases. Germline V gene lookup returns CDR1 MGHDK and CDR2 SYGVNS. The CDR3 extends over 17 amino acids. V lost 3 bases and J lost 0; bases outside the gene matches: 10. In DNA, the CDR3 is TGTGCCAGCAGTGACCGGGACAGGCTAGGGACCTCCTACGAGCAGTACTTC. Protein sequence: CASSDRDRLGTSYEQYF.

The chain uses TRBV12-3 or TRBV12-4 and TRBJ1-1; 10 bases map to TRBD1. This CDR3 has 13 amino acids. After removal of 10 bases from V and 3 bases from J, the junction contained 5 bases not matched to a gene. The CDR3 loop reads CATDRGHYTEAFF. The CDR3 DNA sequence: TGTGCCACTGACAGGGGGCACTACACTGAAGCTTTCTTT.

CDR3: CASGLRQGETQYF. CDR3 bases: TGTGCTAGTGGTTTAAGACAGGGAGAGACCCAGTACTTC. The chain links TRBV12-5 to TRBJ2-5; 7 bases map to TRBD1. The germline CDR1 and CDR2 sequences are LGHNT and FRNRAP. This CDR3 has 13 amino acids. After removal of 3 bases from V and 4 bases from J, the junction contained 2 bases not matched to a gene.

CDR3 sequence (DNA): TGTGCCAGCAGCTTGGGGGAAGAGACCCAGTACTTC. Encoded protein: CASSLGEETQYF. The V call is TRBV11-3, the J call TRBJ2-5; D may correspond to TRBD1 or TRBD2 (5 bases each). This CDR3 has 12 residues. The germline gives CDR1 SGHNT, CDR2 YENEEA. Trimming took 3 bases from V and 3 from J, leaving 5 bases between them. Full variable domain (missing parts from reference TRBV11-3 and TRBJ2-5): EAGVVQSPRYKIIEKKQPVAFWCNPISGHNTLYWYLQNLGQGPELLIRYENEEAVDDSQLPKDRFSAERLKGVDSTLKIQPAELGDSAVYLCASSLGEETQYFGPGTRLLVL.